These T cell receptor beta chains were read from a single sample in a study of graft-versus-host responses after intestinal transplantation. Measured with immunoSEQ multiplex PCR; TCRdb has only the in-frame clones, and not every one. The table includes 77,000 or so clones, over 85% detected once. Their recognized antigens are unknown. This sample comprised unstimulated CD8+ T cells sorted from spleen or lymph node cells, obtained before intestinal transplant. The receptors derive from a human donor who received an intestinal transplant. Both conserved end residues are part of each CDR3. The D gene is left open where the match is weak. The size field is filled for only some rows; it gives once, few, many or a size class.

DNA | CDR3 | J | size | D | length | V
TGTGCCAGCCGCGAAAGACTAGCGAGTTACAATGAGCAGTTCTTC | CASRERLASYNEQFF | TRBJ2-1 | . | TRBD2 | 15 | TRBV6-5
TGTGCCAGCAGTTTATTGAAGGCGGTGCCAGCGGGAGGGCACCAAGAGACCCAGTACTTC | CASSLLKAVPAGGHQETQYF | TRBJ2-5 | . | TRBD2 | 20 | TRBV28
TGTGCCAGCAGTTTATTCGGGGGGGCGGGCACTGAAGCTTTCTTT | CASSLFGGAGTEAFF | TRBJ1-1 | . | . | 15 | TRBV27
TGTGCCAGCAGCGTAACTGGGATCAATGAGCAGTTCTTC | CASSVTGINEQFF | TRBJ2-1 | . | . | 13 | TRBV9
TGCGCCAGCAGGACCAAGGGCTACGAGCAGTACTTC | CASRTKGYEQYF | TRBJ2-7 | . | . | 12 | TRBV10-2
TGTGCCAGCAGAGGGGGGGCGGGAGGGCCGTTGTACACAGATACGCAGTATTTT | CASRGGAGGPLYTDTQYF | TRBJ2-3 | . | TRBD2 | 18 | TRBV28
TGTGCCAGCAGGCCCGGGGGGGGGCGTACTAGCGGGAGAAACGAGCAGTACTTC | CASRPGGGRTSGRNEQYF | TRBJ2-7 | . | TRBD2 | 18 | TRBV2
TGTGCCAGCAGATCCCCAGGACCCTTAGCCACCATATATTTT | CASRSPGPLATIYF | TRBJ1-3 | once | . | 14 | TRBV11-2
TGTGCTAGTGGTCCACGGGCGCTAGCGGGCGAACCCTACGAGCAGTACTTC | CASGPRALAGEPYEQYF | TRBJ2-7 | . | TRBD2 | 17 | TRBV12-5
TGTGCCAGCAGTGAAACCCTAGCGGGAGTTTACAATGAGCAGTTCTTC | CASSETLAGVYNEQFF | TRBJ2-1 | . | TRBD2 | 16 | TRBV6-1
TGTGCCAGCAGCCCCCCGGGGGCCGGCTCCTATAATTCACCCCTCCACTTT | CASSPPGAGSYNSPLHF | TRBJ1-6 | few | . | 17 | TRBV27
TGTGCCAGCGTAGGCCGAGGGGATGGCTACACCTTC | CASVGRGDGYTF | TRBJ1-2 | . | . | 12 | TRBV2
TGCGCCAGCAGCCAAGGGGAACTAGCCGCGGGCGAGCAGTACTTC | CASSQGELAAGEQYF | TRBJ2-7 | . | . | 15 | TRBV4-1
TGTGCCAGCAGCGCTGGTTGGGCCCGATCCTCCTACGAGCAGTACTTC | CASSAGWARSSYEQYF | TRBJ2-7 | . | . | 16 | TRBV9